Here is one T cell receptor beta chain with its context. Antigen unknown. The record originates from a study of T cells in localized non-small cell lung cancer. Study-wide points: Tumor showed lower T cell clonality than uninvolved adjacent lung, where it was highest.

V gave up 0 bases and J gave up 5 bases; unmatched junction bases: 3. The CDR3 totals 15 residues. Germline-derived CDR1 and CDR2 are SGHRS and YFSETQ. Measured with immunoSEQ multiplex PCR; TCRdb has only the in-frame clones, and not every one. In the table there are under 100,000 clones, 88% of which are singletons. This receptor was identified in a woman aged 35-75 years with stage I squamous cell lung carcinoma. The specimen comprised peripheral blood, sampled before any cancer treatment. V is TRBV5-1 and J is TRBJ2-1; 9 bases map to TRBD2. The DNA for the CDR3 is TGCGCCAGCAGCTTGGGCCCTAGCGGGGACAATGAGCAGTTCTTC. It translates to CASSLGPSGDNEQFF.